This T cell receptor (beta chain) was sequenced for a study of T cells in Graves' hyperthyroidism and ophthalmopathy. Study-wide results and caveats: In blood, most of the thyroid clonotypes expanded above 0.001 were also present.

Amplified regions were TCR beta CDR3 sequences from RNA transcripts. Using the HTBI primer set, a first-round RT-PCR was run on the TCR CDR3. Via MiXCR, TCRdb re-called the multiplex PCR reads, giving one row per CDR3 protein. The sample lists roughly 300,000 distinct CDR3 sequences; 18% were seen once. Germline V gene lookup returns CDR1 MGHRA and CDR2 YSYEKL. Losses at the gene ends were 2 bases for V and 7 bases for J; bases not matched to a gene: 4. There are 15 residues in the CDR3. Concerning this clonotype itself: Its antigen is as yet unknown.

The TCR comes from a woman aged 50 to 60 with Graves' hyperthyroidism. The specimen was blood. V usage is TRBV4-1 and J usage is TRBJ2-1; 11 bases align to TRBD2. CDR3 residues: CASSQTSGRGNEQFF. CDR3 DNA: TGCGCCAGCAGCCAAACTAGCGGGAGAGGGAATGAGCAGTTCTTC.